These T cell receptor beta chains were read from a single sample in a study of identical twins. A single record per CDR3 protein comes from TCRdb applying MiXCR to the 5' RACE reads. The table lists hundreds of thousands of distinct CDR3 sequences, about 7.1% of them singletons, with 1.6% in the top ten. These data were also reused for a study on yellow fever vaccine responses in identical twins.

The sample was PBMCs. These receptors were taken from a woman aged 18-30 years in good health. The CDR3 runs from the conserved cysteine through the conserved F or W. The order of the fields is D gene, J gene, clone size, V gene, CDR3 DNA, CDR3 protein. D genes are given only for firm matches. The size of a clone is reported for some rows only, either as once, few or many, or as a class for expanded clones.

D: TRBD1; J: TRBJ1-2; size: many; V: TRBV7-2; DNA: TGTGCCAGCAGTCCTGGGACAGGGGCTTATGGCTACACCTTC; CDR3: CASSPGTGAYGYTF
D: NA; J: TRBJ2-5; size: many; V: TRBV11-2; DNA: TGTGCCAGCAGCTTACTTGGGTCAGGAGGACAAGAGACCCAGTACTTC; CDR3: CASSLLGSGGQETQYF
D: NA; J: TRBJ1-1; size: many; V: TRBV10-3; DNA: TGTGCCATCAGTGAGTTGGACACAGGGAAGGCTTTCTTT; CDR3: CAISELDTGKAFF
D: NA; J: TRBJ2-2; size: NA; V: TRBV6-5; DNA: TGTGCCAGCAGTTACGACGGGAACACCGGGGAGCTGTTTTTT; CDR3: CASSYDGNTGELFF
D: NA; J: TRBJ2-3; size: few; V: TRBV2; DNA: TGTGCCAGCAGAGAGAGTCCAGATACGCAGTATTTT; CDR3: CASRESPDTQYF
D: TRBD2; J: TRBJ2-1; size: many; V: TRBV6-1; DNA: TGTGCCAGCAGCACGCATAGCGGGAGATTCTCCTACAATGAGCAGTTCTTC; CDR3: CASSTHSGRFSYNEQFF
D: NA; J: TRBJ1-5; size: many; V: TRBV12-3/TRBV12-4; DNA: TGTGCCAGCACCCGCACCGGGTATCAGCCCCAGCATTTT; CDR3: CASTRTGYQPQHF
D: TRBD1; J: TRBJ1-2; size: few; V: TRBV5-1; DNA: TGCGCCAGCAGCTTGGCCGCGGACAGGGCCTATGGCTACACCTTC; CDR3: CASSLAADRAYGYTF
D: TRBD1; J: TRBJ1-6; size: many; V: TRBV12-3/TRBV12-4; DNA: TGTGCCAGCAGTTTGCGGATGGGACAGGGCCATTCACCCCTCCACTTT; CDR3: CASSLRMGQGHSPLHF
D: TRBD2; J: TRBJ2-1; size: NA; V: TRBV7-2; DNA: TGTGCCAGCAGCAAAGTGACTAGCGGCTCCTACAATGAGCAGTTCTTC; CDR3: CASSKVTSGSYNEQFF
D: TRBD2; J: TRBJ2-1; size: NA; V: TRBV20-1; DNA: TGCAGTGCTAGAGCCGGGACTAGCGGGAGGGCCTTCTTTGAGCAGTTCTTC; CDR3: CSARAGTSGRAFFEQFF
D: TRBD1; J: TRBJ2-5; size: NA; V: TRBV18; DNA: TGTGCCAGCTCAATAAACGACAGGGTGGAGACCCAGTACTTC; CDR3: CASSINDRVETQYF
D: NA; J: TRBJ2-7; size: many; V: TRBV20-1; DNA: TGCAGTGCTATAATTTCAGACCCCTACGAGCAGTACTTC; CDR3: CSAIISDPYEQYF
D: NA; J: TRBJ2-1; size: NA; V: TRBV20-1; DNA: TGCAGTGCTAGAGATTTTCCATCCCGAGCCAGAGGTGGCGGGTCATGGAGTGAGCAGTTCTTC; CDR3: CSARDFPSRARGGGSWSEQFF
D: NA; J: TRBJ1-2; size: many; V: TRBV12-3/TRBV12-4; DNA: TGTGCCAGCAGTCTGCGAGTTAACTATGGCTACACCTTC; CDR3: CASSLRVNYGYTF
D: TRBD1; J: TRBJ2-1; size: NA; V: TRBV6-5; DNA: TGTGCCAGCAGTTCCGACAGGGGGAAGCCCAATGAGCAGTTCTTC; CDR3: CASSSDRGKPNEQFF
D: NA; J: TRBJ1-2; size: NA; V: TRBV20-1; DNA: TGCAGTGCTAAACCGACAGCCTCTAACTATGGCTACACCTTC; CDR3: CSAKPTASNYGYTF
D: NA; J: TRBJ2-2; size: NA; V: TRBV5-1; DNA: TGCGCCAGCAGCTGGGACGGGCCGAACACCGGGGAGCTGTTTTTT; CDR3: CASSWDGPNTGELFF
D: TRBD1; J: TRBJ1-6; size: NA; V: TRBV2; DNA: TGTGCCAGCAGTGAAGTACAGGGGAATTCACCCCTCCACTTT; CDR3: CASSEVQGNSPLHF
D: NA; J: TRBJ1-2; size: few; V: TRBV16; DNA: TGTGCCAGCAGCCAAGCAAGTGGTATGGGGGGCTACACCTTC; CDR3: CASSQASGMGGYTF
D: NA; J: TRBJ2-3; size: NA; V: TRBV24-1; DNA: TGTGCCACCAGTGATTTGCGAGGTCTCGCAGATACGCAGTATTTT; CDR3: CATSDLRGLADTQYF
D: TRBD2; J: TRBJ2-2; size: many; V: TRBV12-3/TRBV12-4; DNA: TGTGCCAGCAGTTTCGGTCGGCGGGAGATCGGCGGGGAGCTGTTTTTT; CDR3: CASSFGRREIGGELFF
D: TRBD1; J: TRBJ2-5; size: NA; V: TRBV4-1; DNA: TGCGCCAGCAGCCGGGTACAGGGGGAAGAGACCCAGTACTTC; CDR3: CASSRVQGEETQYF
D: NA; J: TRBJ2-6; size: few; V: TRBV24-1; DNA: TGTGCCACCAGTTCCTGGGTCTCTGGGGCCAACGTCCTGACTTTC; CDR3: CATSSWVSGANVLTF
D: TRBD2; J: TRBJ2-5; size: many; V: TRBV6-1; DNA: TGTGCCAGCAGTCCTAGCGGGGGCCCATTTGGAGAGACCCAGTACTTC; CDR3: CASSPSGGPFGETQYF
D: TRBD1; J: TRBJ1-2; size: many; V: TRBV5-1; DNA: TGCGCCAGCAGCCCGGGACAGCGAGGAGAGTTTTATGGCTACACCTTC; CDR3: CASSPGQRGEFYGYTF
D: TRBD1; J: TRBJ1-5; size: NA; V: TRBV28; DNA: TGTGCCAGCAGTTTCGGTCCGGGACAGGGGGAGCGGTGGACCCAGCATTTT; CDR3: CASSFGPGQGERWTQHF
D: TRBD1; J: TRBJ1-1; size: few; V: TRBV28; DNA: TGTGCCAGCAGTTTATCTCCGGGACAGGTGGACACTGAAGCTTTCTTT; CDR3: CASSLSPGQVDTEAFF
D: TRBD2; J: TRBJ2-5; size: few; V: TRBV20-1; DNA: TGCAGTGCCGAATCAAGCGGGGGGCCAATCCAAGAGACCCAGTACTTC; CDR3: CSAESSGGPIQETQYF
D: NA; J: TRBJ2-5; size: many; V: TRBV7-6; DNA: TGTGCCAGCAGCTTAGACAGCGCTATGTACCAAGAGACCCAGTACTTC; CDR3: CASSLDSAMYQETQYF
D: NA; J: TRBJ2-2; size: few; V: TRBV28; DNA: TGTGCCAGCGGACCTGCGGGGTGGAGCACCGGGGAGCTGTTTTTT; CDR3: CASGPAGWSTGELFF
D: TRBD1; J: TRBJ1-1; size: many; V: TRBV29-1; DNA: TGCAGCGTTCGTTTGTCGACAGGGGCCTCAGCTGAAGCTTTCTTT; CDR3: CSVRLSTGASAEAFF
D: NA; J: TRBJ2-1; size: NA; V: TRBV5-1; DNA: TGCGCCAGCAGCTTGGAGAGGACTCAAGATGAGCAGTTCTTC; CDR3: CASSLERTQDEQFF
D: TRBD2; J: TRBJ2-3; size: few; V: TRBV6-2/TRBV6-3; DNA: TGTGCCAGCAGTTCCGGGACTAGCGAGGCAGATACGCAGTATTTT; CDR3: CASSSGTSEADTQYF
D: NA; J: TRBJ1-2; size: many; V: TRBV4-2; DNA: TGTGCCAGCAGCCAAGTCGAGGTGGGGCCCTATGGCTACACCTTC; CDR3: CASSQVEVGPYGYTF
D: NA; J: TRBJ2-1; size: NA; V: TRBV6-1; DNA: TGTGCCAGCAACTCACTAGCAGGGCAGTTCTTC; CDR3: CASNSLAGQFF
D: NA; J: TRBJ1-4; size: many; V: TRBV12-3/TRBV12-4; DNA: TGTGCCAGCAGCCGTACAGGGTACCTGTTTTTT; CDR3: CASSRTGYLFF
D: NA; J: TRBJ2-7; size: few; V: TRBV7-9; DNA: TGTGCCAGCATGGGACTTCACTACGAGCAGTACTTC; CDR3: CASMGLHYEQYF
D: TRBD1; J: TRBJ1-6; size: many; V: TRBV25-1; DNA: TGTGCCAGCAGTGGTGGGGGGACAGTTAATTCACCCCTCCACTTT; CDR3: CASSGGGTVNSPLHF
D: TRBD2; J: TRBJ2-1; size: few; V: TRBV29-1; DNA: TGCAGCGTTGCAGGACTAGCGGGCCGAGAGCAGTTCTTC; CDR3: CSVAGLAGREQFF
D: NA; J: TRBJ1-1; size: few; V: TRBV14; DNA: TGTGCCAGCAGCACCCGGGCAGGTGAAGCTTTCTTT; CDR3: CASSTRAGEAFF
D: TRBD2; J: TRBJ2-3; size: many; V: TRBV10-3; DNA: TGTGCCATCAGTGGTGGGACTAGCGCCACAGATACGCAGTATTTT; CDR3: CAISGGTSATDTQYF
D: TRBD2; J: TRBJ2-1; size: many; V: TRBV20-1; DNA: TGCAGTGGTCCTAGCGGGTCTTTTTCCTACAATGAGCAGTTCTTC; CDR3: CSGPSGSFSYNEQFF
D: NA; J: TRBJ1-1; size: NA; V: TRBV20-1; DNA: TGCAGTGCTAGACTCGACGCCCCCGAAGCTTTCTTT; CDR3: CSARLDAPEAFF
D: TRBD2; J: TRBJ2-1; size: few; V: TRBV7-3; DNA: TGTGCCAGCAGCCCTGGACTTAGCGGGTACAATGAGCAGTTCTTC; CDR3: CASSPGLSGYNEQFF
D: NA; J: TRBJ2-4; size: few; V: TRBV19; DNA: TGTGCCAGTAGTATGCCCTGGGAGGCCAAAAACATTCAGTACTTC; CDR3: CASSMPWEAKNIQYF
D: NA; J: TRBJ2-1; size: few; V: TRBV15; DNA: TGTGCCACCAGCAGAGGCCAGGACAATGAGCAGTTCTTC; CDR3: CATSRGQDNEQFF
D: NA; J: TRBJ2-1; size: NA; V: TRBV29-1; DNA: TGCAGCGTTGAAGCCTCCGGACGCGGAAATGAGCAGTTCTTC; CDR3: CSVEASGRGNEQFF
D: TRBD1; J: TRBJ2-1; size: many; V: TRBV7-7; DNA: TGTGCCAGCAGCTCCGGGACAGGGGGTAACAATGAGCAGTTCTTC; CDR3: CASSSGTGGNNEQFF
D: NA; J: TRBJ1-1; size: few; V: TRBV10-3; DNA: TGTGCCATCAGTGGGGGGGGAAGGACTGAAGCTTTCTTT; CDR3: CAISGGGRTEAFF
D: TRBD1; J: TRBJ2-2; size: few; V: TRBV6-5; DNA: TGTGCCAGCAGTTTACCAGGACAGGGTTGGGTGAACACCGGGGAGCTGTTTTTT; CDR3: CASSLPGQGWVNTGELFF
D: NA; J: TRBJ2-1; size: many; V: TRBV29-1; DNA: TGCAGCGTTGAAGGTGGGGATGACAGCTCCTACAATGAGCAGTTCTTC; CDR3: CSVEGGDDSSYNEQFF
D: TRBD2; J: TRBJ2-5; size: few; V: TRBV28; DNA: TGTGCCAGCAGTTCCCGGGGACTAGCCTTTCAAGAGACCCAGTACTTC; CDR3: CASSSRGLAFQETQYF